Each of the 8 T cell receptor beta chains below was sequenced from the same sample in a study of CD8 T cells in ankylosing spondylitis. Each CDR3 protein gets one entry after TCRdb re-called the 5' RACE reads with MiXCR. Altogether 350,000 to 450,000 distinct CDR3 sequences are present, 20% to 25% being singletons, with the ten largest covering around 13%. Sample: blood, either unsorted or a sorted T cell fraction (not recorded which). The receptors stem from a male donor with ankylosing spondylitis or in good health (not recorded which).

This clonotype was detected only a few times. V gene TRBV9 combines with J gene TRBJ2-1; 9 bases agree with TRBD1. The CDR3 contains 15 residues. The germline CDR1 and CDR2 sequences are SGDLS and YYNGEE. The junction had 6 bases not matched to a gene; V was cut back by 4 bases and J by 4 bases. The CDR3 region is CASSLGQGNYNEQFF. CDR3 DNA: TGTGCCAGCAGCTTGGGACAGGGTAATTACAATGAGCAGTTCTTC.

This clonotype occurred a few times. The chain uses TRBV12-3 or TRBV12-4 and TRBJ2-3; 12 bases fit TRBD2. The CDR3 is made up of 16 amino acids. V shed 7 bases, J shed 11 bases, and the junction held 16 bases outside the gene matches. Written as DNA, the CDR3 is TGTGCCAGCAACGTACTAGCGGGAGGTACGAGATACGGGCAGTATTTT. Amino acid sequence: CASNVLAGGTRYGQYF.

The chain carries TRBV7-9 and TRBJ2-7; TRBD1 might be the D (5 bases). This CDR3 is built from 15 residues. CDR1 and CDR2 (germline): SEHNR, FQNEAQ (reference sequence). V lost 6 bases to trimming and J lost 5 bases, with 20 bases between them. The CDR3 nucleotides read TGTGCCAGCAGAAACGTGGACAAAAATCGGGACGAGCAGTACTTC. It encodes CASRNVDKNRDEQYF. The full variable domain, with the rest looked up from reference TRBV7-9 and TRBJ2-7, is DTGVSQNPRHKITKRGQNVTFRCDPISEHNRLYWYRQTLGQGPEFLTYFQNEAQLEKSRLLSDRFSAERPKGSFSTLEIQRTEQGDSAMYLCASRNVDKNRDEQYFGPGTRLTVT.

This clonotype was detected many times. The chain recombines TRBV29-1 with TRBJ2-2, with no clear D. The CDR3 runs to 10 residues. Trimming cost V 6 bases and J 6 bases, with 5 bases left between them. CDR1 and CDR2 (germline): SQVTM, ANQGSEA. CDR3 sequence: CSVLAGELFF. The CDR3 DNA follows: TGCAGCGTCCTAGCCGGGGAGCTGTTTTTT.

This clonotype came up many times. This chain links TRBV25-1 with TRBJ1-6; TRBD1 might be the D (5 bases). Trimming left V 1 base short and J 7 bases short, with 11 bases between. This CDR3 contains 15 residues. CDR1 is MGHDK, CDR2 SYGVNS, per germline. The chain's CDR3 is CASSEFVGQNSPLHF. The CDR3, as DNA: TGTGCCAGCAGTGAATTCGTGGGGCAGAATTCACCCCTCCACTTT.

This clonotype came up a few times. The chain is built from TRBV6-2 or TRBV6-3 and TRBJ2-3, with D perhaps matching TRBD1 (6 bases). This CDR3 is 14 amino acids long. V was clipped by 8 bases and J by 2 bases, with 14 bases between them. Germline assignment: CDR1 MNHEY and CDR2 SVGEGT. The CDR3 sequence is CASGGQRVTDTQYF. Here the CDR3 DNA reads TGTGCCAGCGGGGGACAACGGGTCACAGATACGCAGTATTTT.

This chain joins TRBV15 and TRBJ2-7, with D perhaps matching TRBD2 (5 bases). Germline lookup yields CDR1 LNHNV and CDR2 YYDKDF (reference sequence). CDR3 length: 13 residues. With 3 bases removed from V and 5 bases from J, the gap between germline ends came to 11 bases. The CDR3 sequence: CATSSPPGDEQYF. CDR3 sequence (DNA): TGTGCCACCAGCAGCCCACCCGGGGACGAGCAGTACTTC.

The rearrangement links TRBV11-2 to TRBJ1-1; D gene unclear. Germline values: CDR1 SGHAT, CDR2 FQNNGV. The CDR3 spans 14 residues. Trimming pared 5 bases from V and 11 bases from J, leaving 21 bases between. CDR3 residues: CASSPGARQMAAFF. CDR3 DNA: TGTGCCAGCAGCCCCGGCGCCAGACAAATGGCGGCTTTCTTT.